This TCR beta chain was identified during a study of glioma-infiltrating T cells. Using RNA template, CDR3s of TCR alpha and beta were amplified with iRepertoire arm-PCR. TCRdb used MiXCR to reprocess the multiplex PCR reads, holding one entry per CDR3 protein. The sample lists 300,000 to 450,000 distinct CDR3 sequences, roughly two fifths seen once, with around 13% in the top ten. The CDR3 runs to 13 residues. The V segment lost 9 bases and the J segment 7 bases; nucleotides outside the gene matches: 9. Germline V gene sequence: CDR1 LNHDA, CDR2 SQIVND (reference sequence). Sequences were obtained from glioma tissue, nonneoplastic brain tissue, or PBMCs (not recorded which). The source is a human donor with low-grade glioma or glioblastoma, undergoing nonglioma brain surgery, or in good health (not recorded which). The chain couples TRBV19 to TRBJ1-5, with 7 bases lining up with TRBD1. The CDR3 loop reads CASSDRARQPQHF. The CDR3 bases are TGTGCCAGCTCCGACAGGGCTCGGCAGCCCCAGCATTTT.